This TCR beta chain came from a study of cytomegalovirus exposure and HLA in healthy donors. Comments on this clone: The target antigen is unknown.

Study outcomes and limitations: Rare TCR sequences dominated, though some public TCRs recurred in many donors. Sequencing artifact likely explains a cluster of highly shared sequence variants. The authors listed approximately 150 TCR beta chains as cytomegalovirus-associated. Analyses of presence/absence relied on an assumption of roughly uniform sequencing depth across donors.

The CDR3 contains 12 residues. The V and J ends lost 7 bases and 3 bases respectively, with 6 bases between them. The germline V gene encodes CDR1 LNHDA and CDR2 SQIVND (reference sequence). The PCR made use of 60 Vbeta and 13 Jbeta primers. Repertoires were generated with immunoSEQ multiplex PCR, while TCRdb's copy carries only in-frame clones and drops some. The table lists over 100,000 clones. Sequencing was done on a sample of PBMCs. The sequence came from a man in his forties or fifties in good health and CMV-seropositive. This chain connects TRBV19 to TRBJ2-2; D is ambiguous. The CDR3: CASTSDTGELFF. CDR3 in DNA: TGTGCCAGTACCTCGGACACCGGGGAGCTGTTTTTT. The entire variable domain, with the rest obtained from reference TRBV19 and TRBJ2-2, is as follows: DGGITQSPKYLFRKEGQNVTLSCEQNLNHDAMYWYRQDPGQGLRLIYYSQIVNDFQKGDIAEGYSVSREKKESFPLTVTSAQKNPTAFYLCASTSDTGELFFGEGSRLTVL.